These 5 T cell receptor beta chains were all obtained from the same sample, sequenced in a study of T cells in Graves' hyperthyroidism and ophthalmopathy. Regions amplified from RNA transcripts were the TCR beta CDR3 regions. Initially, a first-round RT-PCR of the TCR CDR3 employed the HTBI primer set. TCRdb recomputed calls from the multiplex PCR reads with MiXCR, one row per CDR3 protein. The repertoire consists of about 560,000 distinct CDR3 sequences, with approximately 16% occurring once and the leading ten covering under 20%. The sequenced sample consisted of blood. These receptors were collected from a woman aged 18 to 35 with Graves' hyperthyroidism.

This clonotype was counted only a few times. The chain uses TRBV10-1 and TRBJ2-2, with 7 bases identical to TRBD1. The length of the CDR3 is 14 residues. Germline V gives CDR1 WNHNN, CDR2 SYGVQD (reference sequence). With 7 bases clipped from V and 0 bases from J, the junction kept 2 bases outside the gene matches. CDR3 loop: CASKRGPNTGELFF. CDR3 nucleotide sequence: TGCGCCAGCAAAAGGGGGCCGAACACCGGGGAGCTGTTTTTT.

The chain carries TRBV5-4 and TRBJ2-2; no clear D. The CDR3 runs 15 residues. The ends were cut back, 3 bases at V and 4 bases at J, with 13 bases in the middle. Germline CDR1 is SGHNT and CDR2 is YYREEE (reference sequence). As DNA, the CDR3 is TGTGCCAGCAGCTCGGACCCCGCTAGCACCGGGGAGCTGTTTTTT. Protein: CASSSDPASTGELFF.

This clonotype was seen a handful of times. The chain recombines TRBV24-1 with TRBJ2-3, with D possibly TRBD2 on 6 matching bases. Germline V gene lookup returns CDR1 KGHDR and CDR2 SFDVKD. The CDR3 is 14 amino acids. The ends were cut back, 10 bases at V and 2 bases at J, with 15 bases in the middle. This CDR3 is CATTERGTTDTQYF. CDR3 DNA sequence: TGTGCCACTACGGAACGGGGGACCACAGATACGCAGTATTTT.

The sample holds many counts of this clonotype. J is TRBJ1-1 and V is TRBV5-5; 10 bases agree with TRBD1. With 4 bases clipped from V and 0 bases from J, the junction kept 9 bases outside the gene matches. The CDR3 totals 17 residues. Looked up from germline, CDR1 is SGHKS and CDR2 is YYEKEE (reference sequence). Written as DNA, the CDR3 is TGTGCCAGCAGCCGGGCAGTCGGGACAGGGGTGAACACTGAAGCTTTCTTT. It specifies CASSRAVGTGVNTEAFF.

This clonotype appeared a few times. The chain recombines TRBV6-1 with TRBJ2-1, with D perhaps TRBD2 (6 bases). The length of the CDR3 is 12 residues. From germline, CDR1 is MNHNS and CDR2 SASEGT. The CDR3 here is CASNRERNEQFF. CDR3 DNA sequence: TGTGCTTCGAACCGGGAGAGGAATGAGCAGTTCTTC.